The clone carrying this T cell receptor (beta chain) has more than one count but fewer than ten. This specimen belongs to a study of identical twins. Germline V gives CDR1 LGHNT, CDR2 FRNRAP. Trimming took off 0 bases at V and 12 bases at J, with 12 bases between the two ends. The CDR3 runs 13 residues. TCRdb recomputed calls from the 5' RACE reads with MiXCR, one row per CDR3 protein. This repertoire shows 450,000 to 650,000 distinct CDR3 sequences, 9% to 10% found once; its top ten account for more than 2.5%. This sample was also put to use in a study of yellow fever vaccine responses in identical twins.

V usage is TRBV12-5 and J usage is TRBJ2-1; tentatively, D is TRBD2 (5 bases). The source material was PBMCs. The source is a woman in her late teens or twenties in good health. The CDR3 DNA is TGTGCTAGTGGTTTGGTACGCGAGGGCGCGCAGTTCTTC. It translates to CASGLVREGAQFF.